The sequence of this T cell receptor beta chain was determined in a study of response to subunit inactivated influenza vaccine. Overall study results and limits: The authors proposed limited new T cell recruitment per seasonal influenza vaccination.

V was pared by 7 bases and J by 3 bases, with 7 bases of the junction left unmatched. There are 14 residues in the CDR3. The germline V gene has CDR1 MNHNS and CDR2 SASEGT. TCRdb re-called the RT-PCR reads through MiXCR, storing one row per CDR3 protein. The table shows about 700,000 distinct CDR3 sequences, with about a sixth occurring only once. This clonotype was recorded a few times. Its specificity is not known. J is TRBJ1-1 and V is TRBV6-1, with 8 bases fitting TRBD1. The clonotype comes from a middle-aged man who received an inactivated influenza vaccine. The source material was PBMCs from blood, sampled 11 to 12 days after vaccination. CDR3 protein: CASTLLQGDTEAFF. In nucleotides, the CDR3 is TGTGCCAGCACCCTTTTACAGGGGGACACTGAAGCTTTCTTT.